The entry below describes one T cell receptor beta chain. Its target is unknown. The entry originates in a study of blood T cells in healthy people across ages. It was with a sample-barcoded 5' primer and a J-beta primer mix that a second PCR of roughly 7 to 12 cycles was run. A template-switch adaptor with 12 random nucleotides tagged each cDNA molecule. MiXCR, applied by TCRdb to the 5' RACE reads, yields one record per CDR3 protein. The table has 1.5 million to 2 million distinct CDR3 sequences, about 35% seen once. Study results and caveats: Estimated diversity that came from one million T cells was considered an underestimate.

Germline loops: CDR1 DFQATT, CDR2 SNEGSKA (reference sequence). V lost 4 bases to trimming and J lost 5 bases, with 17 bases between them. This CDR3 contains 14 residues. The V and J genes are TRBV20-1 and TRBJ1-1, with a weak D call TRBD1 (5 bases). This clonotype was obtained from a woman in her twenties or thirties in good health. The source material was blood. In nucleotides, the CDR3 is TGCAGTGCTAAGAGAGGGGCGTCGGGGACTGAAGCTTTCTTT. As protein: CSAKRGASGTEAFF.